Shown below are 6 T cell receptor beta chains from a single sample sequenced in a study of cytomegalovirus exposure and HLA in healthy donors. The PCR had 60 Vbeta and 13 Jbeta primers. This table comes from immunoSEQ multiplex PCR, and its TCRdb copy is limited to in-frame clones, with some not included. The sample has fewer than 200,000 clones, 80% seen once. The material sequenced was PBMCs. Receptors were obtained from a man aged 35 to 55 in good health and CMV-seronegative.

The CDR3 loop is CASKHLSNQPQHF. CDR3 in DNA: TGTGCCAGTAAACACCTTAGCAATCAGCCCCAGCATTTT. This chain uses TRBV19 with TRBJ1-5; no clear D gene. The CDR3 has 13 residues. Trimming stripped 7 bases from V and 0 bases from J, with 7 bases between. From germline, CDR1 is LNHDA and CDR2 SQIVND (reference sequence).

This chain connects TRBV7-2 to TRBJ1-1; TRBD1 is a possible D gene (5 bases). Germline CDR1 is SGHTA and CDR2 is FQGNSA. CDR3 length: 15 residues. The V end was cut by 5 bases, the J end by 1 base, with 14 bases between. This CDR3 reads CASSQTGGGNTEAFF. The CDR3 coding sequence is TGTGCCAGCAGCCAAACCGGGGGGGGGAACACTGAAGCTTTCTTT.

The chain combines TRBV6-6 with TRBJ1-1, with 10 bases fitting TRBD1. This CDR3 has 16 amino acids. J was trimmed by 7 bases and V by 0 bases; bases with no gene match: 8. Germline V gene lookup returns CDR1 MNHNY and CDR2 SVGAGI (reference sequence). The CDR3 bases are TGTGCCAGCAGTTACTCGACCCCGGGACAGGGGTTTGAAGCTTTCTTT. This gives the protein CASSYSTPGQGFEAFF.

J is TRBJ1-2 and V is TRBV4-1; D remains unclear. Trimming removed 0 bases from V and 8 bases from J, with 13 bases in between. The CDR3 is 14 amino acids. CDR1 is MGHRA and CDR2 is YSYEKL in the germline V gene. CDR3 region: CASSQDLGWYGYTF. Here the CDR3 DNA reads TGCGCCAGCAGCCAAGATTTGGGCTGGTACGGCTACACCTTC.

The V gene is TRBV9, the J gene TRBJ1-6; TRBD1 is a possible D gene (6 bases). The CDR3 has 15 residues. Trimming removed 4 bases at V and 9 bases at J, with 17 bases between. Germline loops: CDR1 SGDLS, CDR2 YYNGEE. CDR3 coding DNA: TGTGCCAGCAGCCCCGGATGGGGGCTAGGTTCACCCCTCCACTTT. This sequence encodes CASSPGWGLGSPLHF.

This CDR3 is CASSPLAGKDTQYF. CDR3 coding DNA: TGTGCCAGCTCACCGTTAGCGGGAAAAGACACGCAGTATTTT. The rearrangement uses TRBV18 and TRBJ2-3; 8 nucleotides line up with TRBD2. Per germline, CDR1 KGHSH and CDR2 LQKENI. The CDR3 spans 14 residues. The J segment lost 9 bases and the V segment lost 3 bases, leaving 8 bases of the junction unmatched.